The 27 T cell receptor beta chains listed next were all sequenced from one sample in a study of T cells in Graves' hyperthyroidism and ophthalmopathy. RNA transcripts yielded amplified TCR beta CDR3 regions. During a first-round RT-PCR of the TCR CDR3, the HTBI primer set was used. Via MiXCR, TCRdb re-called the multiplex PCR reads, giving one row per CDR3 protein. This table holds some 350,000 distinct CDR3 sequences, approximately 15% found once. Sequencing was performed on blood. The receptors were sampled from a middle-aged woman with Graves' ophthalmopathy.

There are a few counts of this clonotype. V usage is TRBV11-2 and J usage is TRBJ2-2; 11 nucleotides agree with TRBD1. Germline V lookup: CDR1 SGHAT, CDR2 FQNNGV. V lost 0 bases, J lost 11 bases, and 8 bases stayed unmatched. The CDR3 totals 16 residues. The CDR3 nucleotides read TGTGCCAGCAGCTTAGATAAACAAGGACAGGGGGCCGAGCTGTTTTTT. It specifies CASSLDKQGQGAELFF.

Ten or more counts support this clonotype. The chain recombines TRBV28 with TRBJ2-5; 10 bases fit TRBD2. The CDR3 extends over 17 amino acids. Trimming cost V 7 bases and J 4 bases; bases outside gene matches: 15. From germline, CDR1 is MDHEN and CDR2 SYDVKM. The DNA for the CDR3 is TGTGCCAGCACAGGACTAGCGGCTACATACCCCCCAGAGACCCAGTACTTC. Its translation is CASTGLAATYPPETQYF.

This chain uses TRBV27 with TRBJ2-5; 13 nucleotides match TRBD2. CDR1 MNHEY and CDR2 SMNVEV come from the germline V gene (reference sequence). Trimming removed 1 base from V and 9 bases from J; junction bases left unmatched: 11. The CDR3 consists of 17 residues. This CDR3 is CASSLFPPGTSGTPQYF. CDR3 coding DNA: TGTGCCAGCAGTTTATTCCCCCCCGGGACTAGCGGGACGCCCCAGTACTTC.

Points on this clonotype: This sequence may be a read error, since a much larger clone differs from it by one base. The rearrangement links TRBV11-2 to TRBJ1-1; D may be TRBD1 (6 bases). V was pared by 5 bases and J by 3 bases, with 13 bases between. This CDR3 has 14 amino acids. Germline CDR1 is SGHAT and CDR2 is FQNNGV. The CDR3 spells CASSPRGGHTEAFF. The CDR3 nucleotides read TGTGCCAGCAGCCCGCGGGGGGGGCACACTGAAGCTTTCTTT. Drawing the rest from reference TRBV11-2 and TRBJ1-1, the complete variable domain is EAGVAQSPRYKIIEKRQSVAFWCNPISGHATLYWYQQILGQGPKLLIQFQNNGVVDDSQLPKDRFSAERLKGVDSTLKIQPAKLEDSAVYLCASSPRGGHTEAFFGQGTRLTVV.

This clonotype was seen only a few times. The chain combines TRBV5-4 with TRBJ2-3, with 12 bases that match TRBD2. The CDR3 has 20 amino acids. Germline CDR1 and CDR2: SGHNT and YYREEE (reference sequence). J was trimmed by 0 bases and V by 0 bases; bases with no gene match: 11. The CDR3 reads CASSLDVGTSGYYSTDTQYF. DNA of the CDR3: TGTGCCAGCAGCTTGGACGTAGGGACTAGCGGGTATTATAGCACAGATACGCAGTATTTT.

This clonotype was detected many times. This sequence joins TRBV24-1 and TRBJ2-1, with 7 bases identical to TRBD1. The CDR3 runs 16 residues. Germline V gene data show CDR1 as KGHDR and CDR2 as SFDVKD. The V segment lost 4 bases and the J segment 0 bases; nucleotides outside the gene matches: 5. The CDR3 sequence: CATSDPGQDSYNEQFF. The CDR3 nucleotides read TGTGCCACCAGTGACCCTGGACAGGACTCCTACAATGAGCAGTTCTTC.

This clonotype was observed many times. The chain is built from TRBV9 and TRBJ1-2; no firm D call. The CDR3 sequence is 13 residues long. The V gene lost 4 bases and the J gene lost 6 bases, with 13 bases spanning the gap. Germline loops: CDR1 SGDLS, CDR2 YYNGEE. The CDR3 loop reads CASSPSNSDGYTF. The CDR3 DNA is TGTGCCAGCAGCCCGTCCAACTCTGATGGCTACACCTTC.

This clonotype was found many times. The CDR3 here is CASSSSGTGHYNEQFF. DNA for the CDR3: TGTGCCAGCAGTTCCTCGGGGACGGGACACTACAATGAGCAGTTCTTC. The chain recombines TRBV28 with TRBJ2-1, with D possibly TRBD1 on 6 matching bases. This CDR3 is built from 16 residues. Between the trimmed V and J ends, which lost 4 bases and 3 bases, there was a span of 16 bases. Germline V lookup: CDR1 MDHEN, CDR2 SYDVKM.

This clonotype occurred many times. The chain has TRBV29-1 and TRBJ2-5; 9 bases align to TRBD1. The CDR3 has 15 residues. Germline V gene data show CDR1 as SQVTM and CDR2 as ANQGSEA. With 5 bases clipped from V and 2 bases from J, the junction kept 9 bases outside the gene matches. The CDR3 region has the DNA TGCAGCGTTAGCCCATGGACAGGGGTTCAAGAGACCCAGTACTTC. It is translated as CSVSPWTGVQETQYF.

In its sample, this clonotype was seen many times. The chain employs TRBV10-3 and TRBJ2-7; 7 bases are shared with TRBD2. V gave up 6 bases and J gave up 7 bases; unmatched junction bases: 12. CDR1 is ENHRY, CDR2 SYGVKD, per germline. There are 14 residues in the CDR3. The CDR3 loop is CAISDPGGRREQYF. The CDR3 region has the DNA TGTGCCATCAGCGATCCGGGGGGTAGAAGGGAGCAGTACTTC.

This clonotype was detected ten times or more. The chain carries TRBV7-9 and TRBJ1-1, with a possible D match to TRBD1 (5 bases). The CDR3 has 15 amino acids. V lost 7 bases to trimming and J lost 1 base, with 16 bases between them. CDR1 and CDR2 from the germline V gene are SEHNR and FQNEAQ (reference sequence). As DNA, the CDR3 is TGTGCCAGCAAGGCTAGGGGCATTGGGAACACTGAAGCTTTCTTT. The encoded protein is CASKARGIGNTEAFF.

This clonotype was recorded at least ten times. This chain uses TRBV20-1 with TRBJ1-1; TRBD1 matches at 10 bases. CDR3 length: 12 residues. Unmatched junction bases numbered 5, after V lost 6 bases and J lost 7 bases. CDR1 and CDR2 (germline): DFQATT, SNEGSKA (reference sequence). The CDR3 DNA follows: TGCAGTGCCCTGGACAGGGGGGTTGAAGCTTTCTTT. Amino acids: CSALDRGVEAFF.

The rearrangement joins TRBV7-8 to TRBJ2-5; possibly TRBD1 or TRBD2 for D (6 bases each). Per the germline V gene, CDR1 is SGHVS and CDR2 is FQNEAQ. V dropped 1 base and J dropped 5 bases, with 14 bases sitting between them. The CDR3 consists of 15 residues. The CDR3 DNA sequence: TGTGCCAGCAGCTTAGAATGGGGGGCATCGGAGACCCAGTACTTC. It yields the protein CASSLEWGASETQYF. Complete variable domain (other parts from reference TRBV7-8 and TRBJ2-5): GAGVSQSPRYKVAKRGQDVALRCDPISGHVSLFWYQQALGQGPEFLTYFQNEAQLDKSGLPSDRFFAERPEGSVSTLKIQRTQQEDSAVYLCASSLEWGASETQYFGPGTRLLVL.

In this sample, this clonotype turned up many times. The chain joins TRBV28 to TRBJ2-1; D is unclear. The germline CDR1 and CDR2 sequences are MDHEN and SYDVKM. CDR3 length equals 14 residues. The V end lost 7 bases, the J end lost 7 bases, and 17 bases lay between the germline ends. DNA of the CDR3: TGTGCCAGCATCGCCCTACGTAACGGGAATGAGCAGTTCTTC. Its protein product is CASIALRNGNEQFF.

The J gene is TRBJ2-7, the V gene TRBV18; 9 bases align to TRBD2. The CDR3 length is 18 residues. V was pared by 4 bases and J by 3 bases, with 16 bases of the junction left unmatched. Per germline, CDR1 KGHSH and CDR2 LQKENI. The CDR3 loop is CASSQGQTRGTSLYEQYF. CDR3 nucleotides: TGTGCCAGCTCACAGGGACAAACGAGGGGGACTAGCCTCTACGAGCAGTACTTC.

There are many counts of this clonotype. The rearrangement links TRBV5-1 to TRBJ2-1; 13 nucleotides align to TRBD2. This CDR3 spans 17 amino acids. Germline V gene data show CDR1 as SGHRS and CDR2 as YFSETQ. Trimming at V came to 2 bases and at J to 10 bases, leaving 12 bases not matched to a gene. CDR3 nucleotides: TGCGCCAGCAGCTTTACCCCGGGACTAGCGGGGTCCGAGGAGCAGTTCTTC. Amino acid sequence: CASSFTPGLAGSEEQFF.

This clonotype was counted ten times or more. The V and J genes are TRBV12-5 and TRBJ2-7, with D perhaps given as TRBD1 or TRBD2 (5 bases each). This CDR3 spans 13 amino acids. V gave up 4 bases and J gave up 9 bases, with 16 bases separating them. CDR1 LGHNT and CDR2 FRNRAP come from the germline V gene. CDR3 nucleotide sequence: TGTGCTAGTGGTTCCGGGGACGCCCCGGGGCAGTACTTC. It translates to CASGSGDAPGQYF.

The sample holds many counts of this clonotype. The chain combines TRBV27 with TRBJ1-4; TRBD1 matches at 9 bases. Per germline, CDR1 MNHEY and CDR2 SMNVEV (reference sequence). J gave up 5 bases and V 6 bases, and 4 bases lay outside the gene matches. The CDR3 runs to 14 residues. The CDR3 DNA reads TGTGCCAGCAGCCGGGACAGGGTAAATGAAAAACTGTTTTTT. It is translated as CASSRDRVNEKLFF.

V and J are TRBV29-1 and TRBJ2-5; the D gene is possibly TRBD1 (6 bases). Germline CDR1 reads SQVTM; CDR2 reads ANQGSEA. V was trimmed by 6 bases and J by 5 bases, leaving 16 bases between them. This CDR3 has 13 amino acids. The CDR3 DNA sequence: TGCAGCGTAAAAGAGGGGGTCGCGGAGACCCAGTACTTC. It is translated as CSVKEGVAETQYF.

The chain combines TRBV5-8 with TRBJ2-1; D is possibly TRBD1 or TRBD2 (5 bases each). Germline V lookup: CDR1 SGHTS, CDR2 YDEGEE. The V end lost 5 bases, the J end lost 2 bases, and 17 bases lay between the germline ends. CDR3 length: 16 amino acids. The CDR3 reads CASSFYRDVAYNEQFF. The CDR3 DNA reads TGTGCCAGCAGTTTTTACCGGGACGTCGCCTACAATGAGCAGTTCTTC.

At least ten counts were recorded for this clonotype. The gene calls are TRBV7-2 and TRBJ1-5; D remains ambiguous. The germline V and J ends were trimmed by 5 bases and 5 bases, with 10 bases remaining between them. The CDR3 extends over 13 amino acids. Germline CDR1 reads SGHTA; CDR2 reads FQGNSA. CDR3 coding DNA: TGTGCCAGCAGCCGTGGACTATATCAGCCCCAGCATTTT. Translating it yields CASSRGLYQPQHF.

This clonotype was recorded many times. This chain links TRBV7-2 with TRBJ2-7; 9 nucleotides match TRBD1. V gave up 3 bases and J gave up 6 bases; unmatched junction bases: 6. Looked up from germline, CDR1 is SGHTA and CDR2 is FQGNSA. The CDR3 totals 14 residues. The chain's CDR3 is CASSLGTGGREQYF. Written as DNA, the CDR3 is TGTGCCAGCAGCTTGGGCACAGGGGGCCGCGAGCAGTACTTC.

This clonotype was counted a few times. A much larger clone differs from this one at a single base, so this may be a read error. V gene TRBV27 combines with J gene TRBJ2-1; 11 bases are a match to TRBD2. Germline values: CDR1 MNHEY, CDR2 SMNVEV (reference sequence). This CDR3 has 15 amino acids. The DNA for the CDR3 is TGTGCCAGCAGTCAAGGGACTAGCGGAAACAATGAGCGGTTCTTC. Translating it yields CASSQGTSGNNERFF.

V usage is TRBV7-9 and J usage is TRBJ2-5; no clear D. The germline gives CDR1 SEHNR, CDR2 FQNEAQ (reference sequence). Deletions cut 6 bases from V and 5 bases from J, with 10 bases between. There are 12 residues in the CDR3. The CDR3 loop is CASRPGGETQYF. The CDR3 nucleotides read TGTGCCAGCAGGCCCGGCGGCGAGACCCAGTACTTC.

This clonotype was seen a few times. The gene calls are TRBV5-1 and TRBJ1-3; weak D call: TRBD1 (5 bases). The germline V and J ends were trimmed by 0 bases and 1 base, with 11 bases remaining between them. This CDR3 comprises 16 residues. Germline loops: CDR1 SGHRS, CDR2 YFSETQ. CDR3 bases: TGCGCCAGCAGCTTGGAGGGTCCAGGGTCTGGAAACACCATATATTTT. Its translation is CASSLEGPGSGNTIYF.

The sample holds a few counts of this clonotype. The chain couples TRBV18 to TRBJ1-2, with D possibly TRBD1 on 6 matching bases. The germline CDR1 and CDR2 sequences are KGHSH and LQKENI. V was pared by 3 bases and J by 2 bases, with 13 bases between. The CDR3 runs 15 residues. In nucleotides, the CDR3 is TGTGCCAGCTCACCGTGGGCCGACAGGAACTATGGCTACACCTTC. As protein: CASSPWADRNYGYTF.

The chain recombines TRBV20-1 with TRBJ2-1; D not resolved. The CDR3 is made up of 10 amino acids. Germline CDR1 DFQATT, CDR2 SNEGSKA (reference sequence). Trimming removed 7 bases from V and 7 bases from J, with 8 bases in between. Here the CDR3 reads CSVPANEQFF. As DNA, the CDR3 is TGCAGTGTCCCCGCTAATGAGCAGTTCTTC.